Following are 25 T cell receptor beta chains from one sample sequenced in a study of vaccination effects on CD4 cells after COVID-19. Antigen-specific CD4+ T cell clonotypes were called by their expansion after viral peptide-pool culture in ViraFEST. Following culture for under 12 days, CD4+ T cells were isolated. It was between March and December 2020 that the person had a SARS-CoV-2 infection confirmed by PCR. Which antigens these TCRs recognize remains unknown. The assay was immunoSEQ multiplex PCR, and TCRdb's table has in-frame clones only and misses some. Altogether 40,000 to 50,000 clones are present, roughly four fifths being singletons, with the ten largest covering just under 30%. The specimen was CD4+ T cells from PBMCs cultured with a peptide pool, collected before COVID-19 vaccination. The receptors were gathered from a human donor who had a prior SARS-CoV-2 infection.

The gene calls are TRBV15 and TRBJ2-1, with TRBD2 matching 7 bases. Trimming took 5 bases from V and 7 from J; bases not matched to a gene: 11. This CDR3 is 15 amino acids long. CDR1 and CDR2 (germline): LNHNV, YYDKDF (reference sequence). CDR3 DNA: TGTGCCACCAGCCCGTGGCGGGGAGGGCCGAATGAGCAGTTCTTC. As protein: CATSPWRGGPNEQFF.

The chain uses TRBV5-1 and TRBJ1-1; D not resolved. V dropped 4 bases and J dropped 4 bases, with 23 bases sitting between them. The germline V gene has CDR1 SGHRS and CDR2 YFSETQ. CDR3 size: 17 residues. CDR3 DNA: TGCGCCAGCAGCATCGGGGTACAGTGGAACCGGGGCACTGAAGCTTTCTTT. Translating gives CASSIGVQWNRGTEAFF.

The chain is built from TRBV6-4 and TRBJ2-3; 14 bases are shared with TRBD2. Germline lookup yields CDR1 MRHNA and CDR2 SNTAGT. Trimming took 2 bases from V and 3 from J; bases not matched to a gene: 7. The CDR3 runs 18 residues. The CDR3 here is CASSDPRLAGGPTDTQYF. CDR3 DNA: TGTGCCAGCAGTGACCCTCGACTAGCGGGAGGGCCTACAGATACGCAGTATTTT.

This clone occurred a few times. The rearrangement links TRBV5-6 to TRBJ1-4; D perhaps matches TRBD1 (5 bases). The V end was cut by 1 base, the J end by 7 bases, with 11 bases between. The CDR3 covers 14 residues. Germline values: CDR1 SGHDT, CDR2 YYEEEE. CDR3 region: CASSLSGRGEKLFF. In DNA form, the CDR3 reads TGTGCCAGCAGCTTGTCAGGGAGGGGTGAAAAACTGTTTTTT.

This rearrangement joins TRBV28 to TRBJ2-1; no firm D call. Trimming took 8 bases from V and 1 from J, leaving 21 bases between them. The CDR3 extends over 17 amino acids. Germline V gene lookup returns CDR1 MDHEN and CDR2 SYDVKM. The CDR3 region has the DNA TGTGCCAGCGGCCCTTTCCTTCGGGCCGGATCCTACAATGAGCAGTTCTTC. Its translation is CASGPFLRAGSYNEQFF.

This clone was counted only a few times. This chain joins TRBV21-1 and TRBJ1-5. TRBV21-1 is noted as a pseudogene. The CDR3 loop spans 12 amino acids. CDR3 nucleotide sequence: TGTGCCCGGGGAGATAGCAATCAGCCCCAGCATTTT. It yields the protein CARGDSNQPQHF.

The chain recombines TRBV13 with TRBJ2-7, with 9 bases identical to TRBD2. CDR3 length: 15 residues. V shed 0 bases and J 9 bases; nucleotides not matched to a gene: 9. From germline, CDR1 is PRHDT and CDR2 FYEKMQ (reference sequence). The CDR3 DNA follows: TGTGCCAGCAGCTTAGGGCCTAGCGGGGCGTCTTTGCAGTACTTC. Amino acid sequence: CASSLGPSGASLQYF.

The chain combines TRBV6-1 with TRBJ2-1; TRBD2 matches 7 bases. Per the germline V gene, CDR1 is MNHNS and CDR2 is SASEGT. The CDR3 is 15 amino acids. The trim removed 3 bases at V and 1 base at J, leaving 3 bases unmatched. CDR3 bases: TGTGCCAGCAGTGAGCGGACTAGATCCTACAATGAGCAGTTCTTC. As protein: CASSERTRSYNEQFF.

The chain carries TRBV24-1 and TRBJ2-5, with D tentatively TRBD1 or TRBD2 (6 bases each). The CDR3 consists of 13 residues. The germline CDR1 and CDR2 sequences are KGHDR and SFDVKD. V shed 5 bases and J shed 4 bases, with 10 bases lying between them. CDR3 amino acids: CATSAGALETQYF. As DNA, the CDR3 is TGTGCCACCAGTGCGGGGGCCTTAGAGACCCAGTACTTC.

The CDR3 sequence is CASSPGGVSTDTQYF. CDR3 coding DNA: TGTGCCAGCAGCCCCGGGGGGGTGTCGACAGATACGCAGTATTTT. The J gene is TRBJ2-3, the V gene TRBV7-3; 8 bases map to TRBD2. There are 15 residues in the CDR3. Germline CDR1 SGHTA, CDR2 FQGTGA. V shed 5 bases, J shed 3 bases, and the junction held 7 bases outside the gene matches. The variable domain in full, with the rest retrieved from reference TRBV7-3 and TRBJ2-3, is GAGVSQTPSNKVTEKGKYVELRCDPISGHTALYWYRQSLGQGPEFLIYFQGTGAADDSGLPNDRFFAVRPEGSVSTLKIQRTERGDSAVYLCASSPGGVSTDTQYFGPGTRLTVL.

J is TRBJ1-5 and V is TRBV18; possible D gene TRBD1, 5 bases. Trimming removed 5 bases from V and 4 bases from J, with 12 bases in between. Germline V gene lookup returns CDR1 KGHSH and CDR2 LQKENI. This CDR3 comprises 14 residues. Here the CDR3 reads CASSEGSGNQPQHF. The CDR3, as DNA: TGTGCCAGCTCAGAGGGGTCAGGGAATCAGCCCCAGCATTTT. Using reference TRBV18 and TRBJ1-5 for the parts outside the CDR3, the full variable domain is NAGVMQNPRHLVRRRGQEARLRCSPMKGHSHVYWYRQLPEEGLKFMVYLQKENIIDESGMPKERFSAEFPKEGPSILRIQQVVRGDSAAYFCASSEGSGNQPQHFGDGTRLSIL.

On this clone itself: Mismatch with germline at one junction end may stem from a read error. J is TRBJ1-5 and V is TRBV18; D is uncertain. The CDR3 sequence is 14 residues long. Germline V gives CDR1 KGHSH, CDR2 LQKENI. The CDR3 DNA follows: TGTGCCAGCTCCCCACGGACTGGACATCAGCCCCAGCATTTT. Its translation is CASSPRTGHQPQHF.

This clone was found a few times. V is TRBV11-3 and J is TRBJ2-7; TRBD2 agrees at 9 bases. This CDR3 spans 14 amino acids. Germline-derived CDR1 and CDR2 are SGHNT and YENEEA. The junction had 8 bases not matched to a gene; V was cut back by 5 bases and J by 6 bases. The CDR3 nucleotides read TGTGCCAGCAGCGAAGGACTAGCGTACGGCGAGCAGTACTTC. Protein product: CASSEGLAYGEQYF.

The CDR3 spells CASSFSEGGYTF. The CDR3 DNA is TGTGCCAGCAGCTTTTCGGAGGGCGGCTACACCTTC. This chain uses TRBV7-2 with TRBJ1-2, with D hard to call. V lost 3 bases to trimming and J lost 8 bases, with 10 bases between them. This CDR3 contains 12 residues. Germline values: CDR1 SGHTA, CDR2 FQGNSA.

The chain combines TRBV27 with TRBJ1-3; possibly TRBD1 for D (6 bases). CDR1 and CDR2 from the germline V gene are MNHEY and SMNVEV (reference sequence). V dropped 8 bases and J dropped 2 bases, with 16 bases sitting between them. CDR3 length equals 15 residues. In DNA, the CDR3 is TGTGCCAGCGGTGGGATAGGGGGGGCTGGAAACACCATATATTTT. Translated: CASGGIGGAGNTIYF.

This chain joins TRBV18 and TRBJ1-3; D is undetermined. This CDR3 spans 16 amino acids. The V and J ends lost 6 bases and 0 bases respectively, with 15 bases between them. CDR1 KGHSH and CDR2 LQKENI come from the germline V gene. The DNA of the CDR3 is TGTGCCAGCTCCCCTACAACACGGTACTCTGGAAACACCATATATTTT. Encoded protein: CASSPTTRYSGNTIYF. The full variable domain, in which reference TRBV18 and TRBJ1-3 provide the parts outside the CDR3, is NAGVMQNPRHLVRRRGQEARLRCSPMKGHSHVYWYRQLPEEGLKFMVYLQKENIIDESGMPKERFSAEFPKEGPSILRIQQVVRGDSAAYFCASSPTTRYSGNTIYFGEGSWLTVV.

The chain combines TRBV7-9 with TRBJ2-3; D ambiguous. Germline assignment: CDR1 SEHNR and CDR2 FQNEAQ (reference sequence). This CDR3 has 14 residues. V dropped 3 bases and J dropped 3 bases, with 10 bases sitting between them. The CDR3 nucleotides are TGTGCCAGCAGCTTCTTGGCTGAGACAGATACGCAGTATTTT. Translated, it gives CASSFLAETDTQYF.

J is TRBJ1-4 and V is TRBV27, with D tentatively TRBD1 (6 bases). The length of the CDR3 is 16 residues. V lost 6 bases to trimming and J lost 6 bases, with 20 bases between them. CDR1 is MNHEY and CDR2 is SMNVEV in the germline V gene (reference sequence). CDR3 sequence reads: CASRRSPTGWHEKLFF. As DNA, the CDR3 is TGTGCCAGCAGGCGTAGCCCTACAGGGTGGCATGAAAAACTGTTTTTT.

This clone was recorded only once. The V gene is TRBV9, the J gene TRBJ1-1; 7 bases agree with TRBD1. The CDR3 extends over 14 amino acids. The germline gives CDR1 SGDLS, CDR2 YYNGEE. V dropped 0 bases and J dropped 3; count of bases not matched to a gene: 2. The CDR3 DNA reads as TGTGCCAGCAGCGTAGATCAGGGGGACACTGAAGCTTTCTTT. Translation: CASSVDQGDTEAFF.

CDR3 nucleotide sequence: TGTGCCAGCACCGGGAGCGGGGGAAAACAAGAGACCCAGTACTTC. Protein: CASTGSGGKQETQYF. This rearrangement joins TRBV11-1 to TRBJ2-5, with 8 bases that match TRBD2. This CDR3 has 15 amino acids. Germline CDR1 reads SGHAT; CDR2 reads FQDESV (reference sequence). V shed 7 bases, J shed 2 bases, and the junction held 9 bases outside the gene matches.

This chain links TRBV24-1 with TRBJ2-5; 14 bases align to TRBD2. The V gene's germline CDR1 is KGHDR and CDR2 SFDVKD. The CDR3 runs to 17 residues. V was clipped by 2 bases and J by 4 bases; unmatched bases: 5. The CDR3 bases are TGTGCCACCAGTGATTCGGGACTAGCGGGAGCTCGAGAGACCCAGTACTTC. Translated: CATSDSGLAGARETQYF.

The chain uses TRBV4-2 and TRBJ1-5; D gene ambiguous. This CDR3 spans 14 amino acids. The V end was cut by 1 base, the J end by 10 bases, with 14 bases between. The V gene's germline CDR1 is LGHNA and CDR2 YNFKEQ. The CDR3 sequence is CASSQVAEIEPQHF. In DNA form, the CDR3 reads TGTGCCAGCAGCCAAGTCGCGGAGATTGAACCCCAGCATTTT.

This chain uses TRBV9 with TRBJ1-3; D not certain. CDR1 is SGDLS, CDR2 YYNGEE, per germline. The CDR3 covers 19 residues. V was pared by 0 bases and J by 0 bases, with 19 bases between. The CDR3 is CASSVGSFRSGDSGNTIYF. The CDR3 DNA sequence: TGTGCCAGCAGCGTAGGTTCTTTCCGCTCAGGTGACTCTGGAAACACCATATATTTT.

This clone turned up a few times. The chain couples TRBV29-1 to TRBJ1-1, with TRBD1 matching 7 bases. The CDR3 contains 12 residues. The germline CDR1 and CDR2 sequences are SQVTM and ANQGSEA. The V gene end was trimmed by 6 bases and the J gene end by 3 bases; junction bases not matched to a gene: 4. CDR3: CSVSRGDTEAFF. The CDR3 DNA is TGCAGCGTCTCCAGGGGGGACACTGAAGCTTTCTTT.

The chain employs TRBV19 and TRBJ1-4; D unclear. From germline, CDR1 is LNHDA and CDR2 SQIVND (reference sequence). Trimming left V 7 bases short and J 6 bases short, with 12 bases between. The CDR3 is made up of 13 amino acids. The CDR3 here is CASTPGSHEKLFF. CDR3 DNA: TGTGCCAGTACTCCGGGGAGCCATGAAAAACTGTTTTTT. Full variable domain (remainder filled in from reference TRBV19 and TRBJ1-4): DGGITQSPKYLFRKEGQNVTLSCEQNLNHDAMYWYRQDPGQGLRLIYYSQIVNDFQKGDIAEGYSVSREKKESFPLTVTSAQKNPTAFYLCASTPGSHEKLFFGSGTQLSVL.